This T cell receptor beta chain was identified during a study of Graves' ophthalmopathy and Graves' hyperthyroidism. Turning to the study itself: Ophthalmopathy absent within 18 months of follow-up marked hyperthyroidism as stable. Whole-study findings and limits: Blood shared most expanded thyroid clonotypes above 0.001 frequency.

Germline values: CDR1 SEHNR, CDR2 FQNEAQ (reference sequence). There are 14 residues in the CDR3. Trimming took off 5 bases at V and 0 bases at J, with 10 bases between the two ends. Included hyperthyroidism patients were aged 18 to 65 and newly diagnosed (under 2 months' duration). Clinicians made diagnoses from clinical symptoms, serum thyroxine, TRAb, thyroid ultrasound and orbital computed tomography. Concerning this clonotype: Its antigen is not identified.

RNA transcripts were the template, and TCR beta CDR3 regions were amplified from them. HTBI primers primed a first-round RT-PCR, and a second-round multiplex PCR followed. TCRdb used MiXCR to reprocess the multiplex PCR reads, holding one entry per CDR3 protein. The data show some 1.1 million distinct CDR3 sequences, 35% to 40% seen once. V and J are TRBV7-9 and TRBJ2-5; TRBD2 might be the D (6 bases). Sequencing input: peripheral blood or thyroid tissue (not recorded which). The TCR originated in an adult man with Graves' hyperthyroidism. For the CDR3, the DNA is TGTGCCAGCAGCAACGGAGGGAACCAAGAGACCCAGTACTTC. It is translated as CASSNGGNQETQYF.